This paragraph covers one T cell receptor beta chain sequence. There is no known antigen for this receptor. Base qualities were left out, and no much larger clone turns up one base away. The study was a case-control design nested within a healthcare worker cohort in London, UK, with weekly nasopharyngeal swab PCR tests and blood sampling. Between 23 and 31 March 2020, the week of the UK lockdown, healthcare workers were enrolled and then followed up weekly for as long as 16 weeks. Libraries were built with 5' RACE. This sample was sequenced with a NextSeq 500. The TCR library protocol attached unique molecular identifiers to individual cDNA molecules to correct for sequencing error and PCR bias. TCR alpha and beta chains were both sequenced, and the abundances of alpha and beta sequences in each sample were closely correlated with each other. On the authors' methods: Decombinator V4 was used to annotate the V gene, J gene and CDR3 of the TCR sequences. TCRs were defined as expanded if a significant change between any two time points was detected under a Poisson model with p below 0.0001. TCR abundances were normalised to the total number of TCRs sequenced per sample and were expressed as counts per million. TRAV1-2 paired with TRAJ12, TRAJ20 or TRAJ33 defined MAIT TCRs, while TRAV10 paired with TRAJ18 defined iNKT TCRs. VDJdb, accessed 1 November 2021, was searched for CMV, EBV and SARS-CoV-2 annotated TCRs, with TCRs annotated for multiple antigens excluded. TCRdb applied fastp at Q25 and MiXCR to the public reads, then kept only in-frame beta chains. Under each unique CDR3 protein, matching rows form one entry showing the most common genes and DNA. TCRdb, rather than the study authors, made the V and J calls. The sample table lists tens of thousands of distinct CDR3 sequences, 9.5% of them with a count of one. The top ten clonotypes cover less than 6.5% of the sample.

This sample was taken from a study of early T cells in non-severe SARS-CoV-2 infection listed by TCRdb under 2021. Describing the broader study: Because TCR sequencing relied on bulk RNA taken from unsorted whole blood, pairing of alpha and beta chains was not possible. Findings and caveats that apply to the study as a whole: VDJdb matching was skewed toward anti-spike CD8 responses and likely underestimated virus-specific expansions, missing private and CD4 specificities.

V sheds 0 bases and J sheds 3 bases, leaving 7 bases between their ends. The germline V gene sets CDR1 to SGHDT and CDR2 to YYEEEE. The cysteine opens and the phenylalanine closes a CDR3 of 14 amino acids. Just the 42-base CDR3 DNA is kept, in frame starting at base 1. The sample comprised whole blood. This receptor was identified in an adult who was a healthcare worker with PCR-confirmed SARS-CoV-2 infection or an uninfected control (not recorded which). The chain is assembled from TRBV5-6 and TRBJ2-1; confidence is insufficient to name the D gene. The CDR3 reads as follows: CASSLAPGYNEQFF. The nucleotide sequence reads TGTGCCAGCAGCTTGGCCCCGGGCTACAATGAGCAGTTCTTC.